This TCR beta chain was identified in a study of blood T cell repertoires in COVID-19. In the study overall: PBMCs, B-cell-depleted T cells, or T cells provided the cDNA or gDNA that made up the material.

The CDR3 loop spans 14 amino acids. V shed 0 bases and J shed 2 bases, with 7 bases lying between them. Germline assignment: CDR1 MNHEY and CDR2 SMNVEV (reference sequence). Sequencing was performed with immunoSEQ multiplex PCR; in TCRdb, only in-frame clones are kept and a portion is missing. Among roughly 200,000 clones, 85% to 90% were seen once, and the ten largest hold less than 3.5%. Sequencing was performed on peripheral blood. This chain links TRBV27 with TRBJ1-2; a weak D match, TRBD1 (5 bases). The sequence derives from a man in his forties with active or convalescent COVID-19. Here the CDR3 reads CASSLSGGNYGYTF. In nucleotides, the CDR3 is TGTGCCAGCAGTTTATCCGGGGGGAACTATGGCTACACCTTC.